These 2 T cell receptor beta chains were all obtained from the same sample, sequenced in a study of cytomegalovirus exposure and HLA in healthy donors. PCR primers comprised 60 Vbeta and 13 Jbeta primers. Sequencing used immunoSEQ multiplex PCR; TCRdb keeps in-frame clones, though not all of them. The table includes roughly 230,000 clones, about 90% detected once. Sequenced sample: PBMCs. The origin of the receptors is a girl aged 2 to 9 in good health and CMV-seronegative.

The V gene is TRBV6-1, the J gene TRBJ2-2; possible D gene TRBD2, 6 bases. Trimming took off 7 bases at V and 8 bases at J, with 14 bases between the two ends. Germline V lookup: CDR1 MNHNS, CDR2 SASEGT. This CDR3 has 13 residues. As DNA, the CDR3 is TGTGCCAGCAACATACTAGCATCGGGGGAGCTGTTTTTT. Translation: CASNILASGELFF.

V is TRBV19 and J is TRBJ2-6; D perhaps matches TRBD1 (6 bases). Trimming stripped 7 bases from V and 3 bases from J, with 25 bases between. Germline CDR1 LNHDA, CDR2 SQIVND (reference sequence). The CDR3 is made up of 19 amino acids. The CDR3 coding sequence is TGTGCCAGTATAAAGGGCAGGGGATCCCTCAGTGATGGGGCCAACGTCCTGACTTTC. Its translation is CASIKGRGSLSDGANVLTF. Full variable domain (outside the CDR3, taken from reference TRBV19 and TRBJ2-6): DGGITQSPKYLFRKEGQNVTLSCEQNLNHDAMYWYRQDPGQGLRLIYYSQIVNDFQKGDIAEGYSVSREKKESFPLTVTSAQKNPTAFYLCASIKGRGSLSDGANVLTFGAGSRLTVL.